The 29 T cell receptor beta chains listed next were all sequenced from one sample in a study of blood T cell repertoires in COVID-19. Assay used: immunoSEQ multiplex PCR; TCRdb lists only in-frame clones, some missing. The sample includes 300,000 to 450,000 clones, about 88% of them seen just once. The specimen was peripheral blood. The receptors shown here come from a human donor in a cohort sampled during active COVID-19.

This clone showed up just once. The chain links TRBV4-2 to TRBJ2-4; D gene unclear. Germline loops: CDR1 LGHNA, CDR2 YNFKEQ. This CDR3 is 13 amino acids long. Between the trimmed V and J ends, which lost 3 bases and 8 bases, there was a span of 11 bases. CDR3 sequence reads: CASSQAAPHIQYF. The CDR3 DNA reads as TGTGCCAGCAGCCAGGCGGCACCCCACATTCAGTACTTC.

The count of this clone is one. Germline is not matched at one junction end, which may reflect a read error. J is TRBJ2-1 and V is TRBV15; TRBD2 might be the D (6 bases). Germline CDR1 is LNHNV and CDR2 is YYDKDF (reference sequence). The CDR3 has 16 amino acids. CDR3: CATRRGDSGPYNEQFF. The CDR3 region has the DNA TGTGCCACCAGAAGAGGGGATAGCGGCCCTTACAATGAGCAGTTCTTC.

The V gene is TRBV5-4, the J gene TRBJ1-6; 9 bases are shared with TRBD1. Germline V CDR1 and CDR2: SGHNT, YYREEE (reference sequence). Germline trimming cut 3 bases from V and 8 bases from J; bases unmatched to any gene: 6. The CDR3 totals 15 residues. The DNA of the CDR3 is TGTGCCAGCAGCTCGGACCGGGACAGGGATTCACCCCTCCACTTT. This sequence encodes CASSSDRDRDSPLHF.

CDR3 sequence reads: CASSQDRRGEQFF. As DNA, the CDR3 is TGTGCCAGCAGCCAAGATAGGCGGGGAGAGCAGTTCTTC. The rearrangement uses TRBV4-2 and TRBJ2-1, with a weak D call TRBD2 (6 bases). With 0 bases removed from V and 10 bases from J, the gap between germline ends came to 10 bases. The CDR3 totals 13 residues. In germline, CDR1 is LGHNA, CDR2 YNFKEQ.

The chain carries TRBV28 and TRBJ1-5; no reliable D call. The V end lost 8 bases, the J end lost 1 base, and 15 bases lay between the germline ends. From germline, CDR1 is MDHEN and CDR2 SYDVKM. CDR3 length: 15 residues. The CDR3 DNA reads as TGTGCCAGCGATCCGGTGGGGAGGAGCAATCAGCCCCAGCATTTT. Amino acid sequence: CASDPVGRSNQPQHF.

This clone has only a few counts. The chain recombines TRBV2 with TRBJ1-2; D might be TRBD1 (5 bases). The germline CDR1 and CDR2 sequences are SNHLY and FYNNEI. This CDR3 has 12 amino acids. Trimming cost V 7 bases and J 8 bases, with 14 bases left between them. This CDR3 reads CASNTGLPGYTF. The CDR3 coding sequence is TGTGCCAGCAATACGGGACTCCCAGGCTACACCTTC.

The J gene is TRBJ1-2, the V gene TRBV3-1 (or the pseudogene TRBV3-2); TRBD1 is a possible D gene (6 bases). This CDR3 comprises 14 residues. CDR1 is LGHDT and CDR2 is YNNKEL in the germline V gene (reference sequence). Trimming took off 3 bases at V and 8 bases at J, with 16 bases between the two ends. In nucleotides, the CDR3 is TGTGCCAGCAGCCAGCCCGGGACAACCATCGGCTACACCTTC. Its translation is CASSQPGTTIGYTF.

The gene calls are TRBV5-1 and TRBJ1-3, with 9 positions matching TRBD1. The CDR3 has 16 residues. V lost 4 bases and J lost 0; bases outside the gene matches: 5. The germline gives CDR1 SGHRS, CDR2 YFSETQ. The CDR3 spells CASSPMTGGSGNTIYF. Written as DNA, the CDR3 is TGCGCCAGCAGCCCGATGACAGGGGGCTCTGGAAACACCATATATTTT.

The count of this clone is one. One junction end disagrees with the germline gene, perhaps due to a read error. CDR3 DNA: TGTGCTAGCAGCTCGGGGGGATACAATGAGCAGTTCTTC. This gives the protein CASSSGGYNEQFF. The V call is TRBV7-7, the J call TRBJ2-1; 7 nucleotides line up with TRBD2. The CDR3 consists of 13 residues. In germline, CDR1 is SSHAT, CDR2 FNYEAQ (reference sequence). The variable domain in full, with the rest retrieved from reference TRBV7-7 and TRBJ2-1, is GAGVSQSPRYKVTKRGQDVTLRCDPISSHATLYWYQQALGQGPEFLTYFNYEAQPDKSGLPSDRFSAERPEGSISTLTIQRTEQRDSAMYRCASSSGGYNEQFFGPGTRLTVL.

The chain recombines TRBV3-1 (or the pseudogene TRBV3-2) with TRBJ1-6; D is perhaps TRBD1 (5 bases). The CDR3 runs 15 residues. Germline V gives CDR1 LGHDT, CDR2 YNNKEL (reference sequence). V was clipped by 7 bases and J by 7 bases, with 17 bases between them. The CDR3 DNA reads TGTGCCAGCACAAATCGTGGGGCCGGGAATTCACCCCTCCACTTT. It encodes CASTNRGAGNSPLHF.

The chain links TRBV19 to TRBJ1-2, with TRBD1 identical over 8 bases. In germline, CDR1 is LNHDA, CDR2 SQIVND (reference sequence). This CDR3 is built from 16 residues. J was trimmed by 0 bases and V by 9 bases; bases with no gene match: 12. The CDR3 nucleotides are TGTGCCAGCAACCGGGACAGGCAGCCGTCTAACTATGGCTACACCTTC. Translated: CASNRDRQPSNYGYTF.

This chain links TRBV19 with TRBJ2-1, with D possibly being TRBD2 (6 bases). The germline CDR1 and CDR2 sequences are LNHDA and SQIVND (reference sequence). With 3 bases removed from V and 6 bases from J, the gap between germline ends came to 15 bases. The length of the CDR3 is 15 residues. DNA for the CDR3: TGTGCCAGTAGTATCCCCGGGAGAGCCCGCAATGAGCAGTTCTTC. The encoded protein is CASSIPGRARNEQFF.

The chain recombines TRBV7-9 with TRBJ1-2; D is undetermined. This CDR3 spans 14 amino acids. Per germline, CDR1 SEHNR and CDR2 FQNEAQ (reference sequence). V was trimmed by 1 base and J by 5 bases, leaving 11 bases between them. The CDR3 protein is CASSLDAAVYGYTF. CDR3 nucleotide sequence: TGTGCCAGCAGCTTAGATGCGGCAGTTTATGGCTACACCTTC.

V usage is TRBV4-2 and J usage is TRBJ2-7; D gene uncertain. Germline CDR1 LGHNA, CDR2 YNFKEQ. CDR3 length: 13 amino acids. V dropped 2 bases and J dropped 3 bases, with 8 bases sitting between them. Written as DNA, the CDR3 is TGTGCCAGCAGCCAACCCGAACACTACGAGCAGTACTTC. Amino acids: CASSQPEHYEQYF.

The rearrangement joins TRBV10-1 to TRBJ2-4; weak D call: TRBD1 (8 bases). The V gene lost 9 bases and the J gene lost 3 bases, with 15 bases spanning the gap. Germline CDR1 is WNHNN and CDR2 is SYGVQD (reference sequence). There are 14 residues in the CDR3. For the CDR3, the DNA is TGCGCCAGGACGACAGGGGAGGGCAAAAACATTCAGTACTTC. As protein: CARTTGEGKNIQYF.

This chain connects TRBV4-2 to TRBJ2-1; 10 positions agree with TRBD2. In germline, CDR1 is LGHNA, CDR2 YNFKEQ. Unmatched junction bases numbered 5, after V lost 0 bases and J lost 6 bases. CDR3 length: 16 amino acids. CDR3 in amino acids: CASSQDLLAGVNEQFF. Written as DNA, the CDR3 is TGTGCCAGCAGCCAAGATCTTCTAGCGGGAGTCAATGAGCAGTTCTTC.

CDR3 protein: CASSLVSRTSGGSYEQYF. DNA of the CDR3: TGTGCCAGCAGCTTAGTCTCTAGGACTAGCGGGGGATCCTACGAGCAGTACTTC. The chain combines TRBV7-2 with TRBJ2-7; 13 nucleotides line up with TRBD2. The CDR3 is made up of 18 amino acids. Germline lookup yields CDR1 SGHTA and CDR2 FQGNSA. V lost 1 base and J lost 1; bases outside the gene matches: 7. Using reference TRBV7-2 and TRBJ2-7 for the parts outside the CDR3, the full variable domain is GAGVSQSPSNKVTEKGKDVELRCDPISGHTALYWYRQSLGQGLEFLIYFQGNSAPDKSGLPSDRFSAERTGGSVSTLTIQRTQQEDSAVYLCASSLVSRTSGGSYEQYFGPGTRLTVT.

The chain couples TRBV4-2 to TRBJ2-6; the D is unclear. V lost 1 base and J 8 bases, leaving 9 bases between the germline ends. This CDR3 comprises 14 residues. Germline CDR1 is LGHNA and CDR2 is YNFKEQ. As DNA, the CDR3 is TGTGCCAGCAGCCAAGCATACGACTCCAACGTCCTGACTTTC. Residues: CASSQAYDSNVLTF.

About this clone: One junction end disagrees with the germline gene, perhaps due to a read error. The genes are TRBV28 and TRBJ1-5, with 8 bases that match TRBD1. Per germline, CDR1 MDHEN and CDR2 SYDVKM. The CDR3 loop spans 15 amino acids. This chain's CDR3 is CASSSPTGGDQPQHF. The CDR3 DNA reads TGTGCCAGCAGTTCCCCCACAGGGGGTGATCAACCCCAGCATTTT.

This chain links TRBV5-6 with TRBJ2-7; D might be TRBD1 (6 bases). The germline V gene encodes CDR1 SGHDT and CDR2 YYEEEE. The CDR3 runs to 17 residues. The ends were cut back, 6 bases at V and 5 bases at J, with 27 bases in the middle. This CDR3 reads CASTEYRALGFVHEQYF. The CDR3, as DNA: TGTGCCAGCACTGAATACAGGGCGCTGGGATTTGTCCACGAGCAGTACTTC. The complete variable domain, with remaining parts taken from reference TRBV5-6 and TRBJ2-7, reads DAGVTQSPTHLIKTRGQQVTLRCSPKSGHDTVSWYQQALGQGPQFIFQYYEEEERQRGNFPDRFSGHQFPNYSSELNVNALLLGDSALYLCASTEYRALGFVHEQYFGPGTRLTVT.

The V gene is TRBV18, the J gene TRBJ1-5; TRBD1 matches 9 bases. The CDR3 covers 17 residues. CDR1 KGHSH and CDR2 LQKENI come from the germline V gene. The junction had 6 bases not matched to a gene; V was cut back by 3 bases and J by 0 bases. The CDR3: CASSPIGTGTSNQPQHF. CDR3 in DNA: TGTGCCAGCTCACCGATAGGGACAGGGACTAGCAATCAGCCCCAGCATTTT.

This clone showed up just once. The V call is TRBV20-1, the J call TRBJ2-1; 8 bases map to TRBD1. The CDR3 contains 11 residues. After removal of 6 bases from V and 8 bases from J, the junction contained 3 bases not matched to a gene. In germline, CDR1 is DFQATT, CDR2 SNEGSKA (reference sequence). CDR3 DNA sequence: TGCAGTGCGGACAGGGTGGATGAGCAGTTCTTC. Its protein product is CSADRVDEQFF.

This clone has just a few counts. The chain employs TRBV25-1 and TRBJ2-5, with TRBD2 identical over 12 bases. V lost 2 bases and J lost 4; bases outside the gene matches: 11. CDR1 and CDR2 (germline): MGHDK, SYGVNS. This CDR3 spans 18 amino acids. The CDR3, as DNA: TGTGCCAGCAGTGAACCCTCTAGCGGGAGGGCCCTCGCAGAGACCCAGTACTTC. Its protein is CASSEPSSGRALAETQYF.

The chain employs TRBV11-2 and TRBJ2-7, with 10 nucleotides matching TRBD1. The junction had 4 bases not matched to a gene; V was cut back by 5 bases and J by 3 bases. CDR3 length equals 14 residues. CDR1 and CDR2 (germline): SGHAT, FQNNGV. CDR3 sequence (DNA): TGTGCCAGCAGCGGAGGGGACAGGGGCTACGAGCAGTACTTC. Protein sequence: CASSGGDRGYEQYF.

The chain joins TRBV30 to TRBJ2-4; tentative D call: TRBD1 (7 bases). Germline CDR1 is GTSNPN and CDR2 is SVGIG (reference sequence). The germline V and J ends were trimmed by 1 base and 5 bases, with 15 bases remaining between them. This CDR3 is 15 amino acids long. CDR3 DNA sequence: TGTGCCTGGAGTGCCCTGGAGGGGGCGCAAAACATTCAGTACTTC. The encoded protein is CAWSALEGAQNIQYF. The variable domain in full, with the rest retrieved from reference TRBV30 and TRBJ2-4, is SQTIHQWPATLVQPVGSPLSLECTVEGTSNPNLYWYRQAAGRGLQLLFYSVGIGQISSEVPQNLSASRPQDRQFILSSKKLLLSDSGFYLCAWSALEGAQNIQYFGAGTRLSVL.

The chain links TRBV12-3 or TRBV12-4 to TRBJ1-3, with TRBD1 as a possible D gene (6 bases). The CDR3 has 13 amino acids. V was pared by 7 bases and J by 4 bases, with 11 bases between. CDR3 nucleotide sequence: TGTGCCAGCAAATCAGGGGTCGGAAACACCATATATTTT. It encodes CASKSGVGNTIYF.

The gene calls are TRBV10-3 and TRBJ1-2, with 8 bases matching TRBD1. CDR1 ENHRY and CDR2 SYGVKD come from the germline V gene. V was pared by 6 bases and J by 3 bases, with 6 bases of the junction left unmatched. This CDR3 has 14 amino acids. As DNA, the CDR3 is TGTGCCATCAGCCCGGGACAGGAGGACTATGGCTACACCTTC. Its protein product is CAISPGQEDYGYTF.

This chain uses TRBV15 with TRBJ2-5; D possibly corresponds to TRBD1 (5 bases). Trimming took off 4 bases at V and 0 bases at J, with 6 bases between the two ends. The CDR3 sequence is 13 residues long. Germline CDR1 is LNHNV and CDR2 is YYDKDF (reference sequence). The CDR3 loop reads CATSTGNQETQYF. The CDR3 region has the DNA TGTGCCACCAGCACAGGGAACCAAGAGACCCAGTACTTC.

J is TRBJ2-5 and V is TRBV5-8; D unclear. CDR3 length: 13 residues. The V gene lost 3 bases and the J gene lost 0 bases, with 6 bases spanning the gap. Germline CDR1 and CDR2: SGHTS and YDEGEE. CDR3 sequence: CASSSFYQETQYF. The CDR3, as DNA: TGTGCCAGCAGCTCTTTTTACCAAGAGACCCAGTACTTC. Using reference TRBV5-8 and TRBJ2-5 for the parts outside the CDR3, the full variable domain is EAGVTQSPTHLIKTRGQQATLRCSPISGHTSVYWYQQALGLGLQFLLWYDEGEERNRGNFPPRFSGRQFPNYSSELNVNALELEDSALYLCASSSFYQETQYFGPGTRLLVL.